The clone carrying this TCR beta chain is medium-sized (0.01 to 0.1%) by share. This entry comes from a study of HIV-infected patients and healthy controls. Around 450 ng RNA was reverse transcribed with alpha and beta constant-region primers. Each of the alpha and beta chains got its own library through chain-specific third strand synthesis with indices. TCRdb re-derived calls from the 5' RACE reads in MiXCR, one entry per CDR3 protein. The data show about 24,000 distinct CDR3 sequences, 7.5% to 10% seen once. The repertoire came from unfractionated whole blood and reflected all unsorted peripheral T cells. In germline, CDR1 is KGHDR, CDR2 SFDVKD. The CDR3 has 13 amino acids. The ends were cut back, 7 bases at V and 6 bases at J, with 11 bases in the middle.

The source material was blood. The TCR was taken from an adult in good health. The genes are TRBV24-1 and TRBJ1-4; no definite D call. The CDR3 DNA reads as TGTGCCACCAGGTCTAACTTTGATGAAAAACTGTTTTTT. Translating gives CATRSNFDEKLFF.